This T cell receptor (beta chain) was identified in a study of blood T cell repertoires in COVID-19. About the study: Sources were T cells, B-cell-depleted T cells, or PBMCs; the material itself was cDNA or gDNA.

Original analysis: By means of reference gene primer amplification, nucleated cell counts were estimated. Profiled with immunoSEQ multiplex PCR; TCRdb holds only in-frame clones, not every one. V, J and clone size derive from that table, while D and trimming were established from the DNA sequence. This sample has fewer than 350,000 clones, with 80% to 90% found just once. This CDR3 comprises 15 residues. V lost 3 bases to trimming and J lost 0 bases, with 9 bases between them. In germline, CDR1 is SGHTA, CDR2 FQGNSA. Patients from Seattle were sampled longitudinally, starting during active infection. This clonotype was sampled from a woman younger than 45 with COVID-19, enrolled during active disease. This chain connects TRBV7-2 to TRBJ1-3, with D perhaps TRBD1 (5 bases). Sequencing input: peripheral blood. The CDR3: CASSFWGVSGNTIYF. The CDR3 DNA reads as TGTGCCAGCAGCTTTTGGGGGGTCTCTGGAAACACCATATATTTT.